The clone carrying this T cell receptor (beta chain) has a handful of counts. The antigen is undetermined. The PCR contained 60 Vbeta and 13 Jbeta primers. TCRdb's copy holds only in-frame clones and misses some; the assay was immunoSEQ multiplex PCR. The repertoire holds 95,000 to 150,000 clones, with around three quarters as singletons. The sample comes from a study of cytomegalovirus exposure and HLA in healthy donors. Study details: Unique TCR beta sequences numbering about 100 million came from approximately 180 million T cells in an earlier analysis.

Study findings and constraints: Later on, a genetic analysis was performed. It linked a missense variant in DCLRE1C with V- and J-gene trimming of TCR beta. There were fewer than 200 TCR beta chains listed as cytomegalovirus-associated. A few CMV-associated chains proved CMV antigen-specific in vitro.

This clonotype was sampled from a man aged 30 to 45 in good health and CMV-seronegative. Sequencing used PBMCs.

Here the CDR3 DNA reads TGTGCCAGCACGGCGGGAGGAGTAACCTACGAGCAGTACTTC. Translation gives CASTAGGVTYEQYF. V is TRBV7-8 and J is TRBJ2-7; 8 positions match TRBD2. CDR3 length: 14 amino acids. Trimming cost V 7 bases and J 2 bases; bases outside gene matches: 7. Germline lookup yields CDR1 SGHVS and CDR2 FQNEAQ.